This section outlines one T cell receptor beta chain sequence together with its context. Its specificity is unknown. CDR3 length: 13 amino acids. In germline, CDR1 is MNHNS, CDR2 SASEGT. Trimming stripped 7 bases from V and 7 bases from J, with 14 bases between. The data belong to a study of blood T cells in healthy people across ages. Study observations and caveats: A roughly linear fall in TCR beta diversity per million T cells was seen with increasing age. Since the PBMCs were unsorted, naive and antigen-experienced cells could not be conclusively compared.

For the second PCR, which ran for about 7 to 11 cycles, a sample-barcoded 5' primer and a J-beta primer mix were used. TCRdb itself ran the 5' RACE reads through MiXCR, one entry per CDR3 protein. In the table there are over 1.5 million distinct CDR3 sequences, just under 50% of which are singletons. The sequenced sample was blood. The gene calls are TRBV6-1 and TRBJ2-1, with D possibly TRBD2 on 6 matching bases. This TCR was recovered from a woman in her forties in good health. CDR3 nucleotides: TGTGCCAGCACCGGAGGGTTTCTGAATGAGCAGTTCTTC. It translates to CASTGGFLNEQFF.